This TCR beta chain was identified in a study of T cell responses to AZD1222 COVID-19 vaccine. Study details: Second-dose intervals of approximately 4 or approximately 12 weeks were pooled. The study's findings and limits: Possibly, clonal diversity was underestimated; donors were largely white British and included more females. Only a handful of AZD1222 recipients, several in all, had baseline seropositivity.

To note about this clone: The antigen remains unidentified.

Here immunoSEQ multiplex PCR was the method, and the copy in TCRdb shows in-frame clones only, minus some. This sample carries approximately 150,000 clones, roughly nine tenths of them seen once, and the ten largest clones take 1.5% to 2%. This sequence originates from an adult in good health. The starting material was peripheral blood, obtained on day 0 of AZD1222 vaccination.

In DNA form, the CDR3 reads TGTGCCAGCAGTTTTGGACAGCAAACCTATGGCTACACCTTC. This sequence encodes CASSFGQQTYGYTF. The V call is TRBV28, the J call TRBJ1-2; possibly TRBD1 for D (6 bases). The CDR3 length is 14 residues. CDR1 is MDHEN and CDR2 is SYDVKM in the germline V gene. Trimming pared 3 bases from V and 4 bases from J, leaving 12 bases between.